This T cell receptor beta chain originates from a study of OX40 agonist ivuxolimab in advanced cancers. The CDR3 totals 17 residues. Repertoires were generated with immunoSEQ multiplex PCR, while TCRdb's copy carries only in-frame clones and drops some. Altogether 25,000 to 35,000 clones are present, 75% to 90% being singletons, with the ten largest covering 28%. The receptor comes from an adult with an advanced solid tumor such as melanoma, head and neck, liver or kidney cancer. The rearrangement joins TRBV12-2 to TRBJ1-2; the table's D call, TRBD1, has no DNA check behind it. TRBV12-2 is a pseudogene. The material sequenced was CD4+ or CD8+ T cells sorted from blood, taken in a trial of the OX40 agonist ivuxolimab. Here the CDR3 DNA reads TGTGCAAGTCGCTTAGTCTTGACAGGGGGCGCCAACTATGGCTACACCTTC. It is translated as CASRLVLTGGANYGYTF.